This note documents a single T cell receptor (beta chain) sequence. Its antigen is not identified. This sample stems from a study of cytomegalovirus exposure and HLA in healthy donors. Points from the study as a whole: TCR clusters originating in the first cohort tended to co-occur in the roughly 110 validation repertoires, according to a later analysis.

This CDR3 has 13 residues. Germline CDR1 is LNHDA and CDR2 is SQIVND (reference sequence). Assay: immunoSEQ multiplex PCR; the TCRdb copy retains only in-frame clones and omits some. The sample yields tens of thousands of clones, 90% to 95% seen once. The sample taken for sequencing was PBMCs. The TCR comes from a woman under 30 in good health and CMV-seropositive. The chain has TRBV19 and TRBJ2-5; tentative D call: TRBD2 (5 bases). The J call could be wrong; TRBJ2-7 is a better fit for the DNA end. As DNA, the CDR3 is TGTGCCACCCGTGGCCCGGGGTCTTACGAGCAGTACTTC. It specifies CATRGPGSYEQYF.